This is a list of T cell receptor beta chains from one sample in a study of T cell repertoires in aging, cancer and after chemotherapy. TCRdb reanalysed the multiplex PCR reads using MiXCR and keeps one entry per CDR3 protein. Of roughly 6,600 distinct CDR3 sequences listed, roughly a fifth are singletons. Sequencing was carried out using blood. Receptor source: a human donor with a blood cancer. Each CDR3 is given with its conserved first and last residue.

V gene | CDR3 protein
TRBV7-9 | CASSTMGTGGFGANVLTF
TRBV7-9 | CASSLVASPTNEKLFF
TRBV6-5 | CASRLGTSPLEQYF
TRBV7-9 | CASSLPPPNTEAFF
TRBV7-9 | CASSSTGRGEAFF
TRBV10-1 | CASSSWTSPYEQYF
TRBV11-1 | CASSTALTDYEQYF
TRBV28 | CASSFFGQGAHEQFF
TRBV7-2 | CASSTSGRAGETQYF
TRBV18 | CASSRSGQGFYEQYF
TRBV6-5 | CASSYSVAEKHQPQHF
TRBV19 | CASTPSNSYEQYF
TRBV28 | CASSPPGADSGNTIYF
TRBV29-1 | CSVERGGAEAFF
TRBV24-1 | CATSDRAGTSGRRADTQYF
TRBV6-5 | CASSYLGDRGGADEQFF
TRBV28 | CASSARTAWGYTF
TRBV7-9 | CASSLAVSQVPRDKLFF
TRBV30 | CAWSVTGVTGELFF
TRBV9 | CASSVLAGYTDTQYF
TRBV18 | CASSFGQRIATADTQYF
TRBV11-2 | CASSLPRGASGSYEQYF
TRBV11-2 | CASSLEGGGAYEQYF
TRBV13 | CASSQPTTGVLKAFF
TRBV5-4 | CASSLAGSGAETQYF
TRBV6-5 | CASSYSIHPGGMTFF
TRBV20-1 | CSASRTGYNEQFF
TRBV30 | CAWRSLGGRGNTIYF
TRBV10-3 | CAISETASYEQYF
TRBV7-9 | CAILMDLNSPLHF
TRBV20-1 | CSAVGQGSSGANVLTF
TRBV5-1 | CASSPGQSSYEQYF
TRBV18 | CASSPLRDRGEQFF
TRBV2 | CASSVRTGSYGYTF
TRBV15 | CATSRPGSPLHF
TRBV5-4 | CASSLALSSSGNTIYF
TRBV18 | CASSPSSGVTGELFF
TRBV30 | CAWSRGQGGNQPQHF
TRBV18 | CASSRQSDTYEQYF
TRBV5-8 | CASSRAGVSEQYF
TRBV11-2 | CASSSPLGSGSLYEQYF
TRBV20-1 | CSARSGAPDTQYF
TRBV18 | CASSPPRIYGYTF
TRBV5-1 | CASSLARTVAHEQYF
TRBV5-1 | CASTSSREDSPLHF
TRBV7-9 | CASSIAGQETQYF
TRBV6-5 | CASSRDTNQPQHF
TRBV7-2 | CASSRRTGGSYEQYF
TRBV28 | CASSLFSRNYEQYF
TRBV27 | CASSSGDGGYTF
TRBV7-2 | CASSLGGGVNYGYTF
TRBV24-1 | CATSDPAGIYNEQFF
TRBV12-3/TRBV12-4 | CASSLDYSNQPQHF